The 23 T cell receptor beta chains below come from one sample, sequenced in a study of T cells in localized non-small cell lung cancer (dated by TCRdb to the early 2020s). The library was obtained by the immunoSEQ multiplex PCR assay. TCRdb limited this immuneACCESS table to in-frame rearrangements with V and J called. A share of clones is missing; checked studies link under half to unresolved V genes, and the rest is unexplained. The sample table contains approximately 28,000 clones; only one count was recorded for over 80% of them. The ten largest account for around 3.9% of the sample. The sequenced sample was peripheral blood mononuclear cells, obtained before any cancer treatment. These receptors were collected from a woman aged 40-70 years with stage III lung adenocarcinoma.

In nucleotides, the CDR3 is TGTGCCAGCAGTTTGTGGACACAGGGGGCGGAAGGGGCCAACGTCCTGACTTTC. Protein: CASSLWTQGAEGANVLTF. The rearrangement links TRBV28 to TRBJ2-6, with 9 bases that match TRBD1. The length of the CDR3 is 18 residues. After removal of 3 bases from V and 4 bases from J, the junction contained 10 bases not matched to a gene. Germline CDR1 MDHEN, CDR2 SYDVKM.

CDR3 loop: CASSWRTGFNYGYTF. The DNA for the CDR3 is TGTGCCAGCAGTTGGCGGACAGGGTTTAATTATGGCTACACCTTC. The gene calls are TRBV6-6 and TRBJ1-2; 8 positions agree with TRBD1. The J segment lost 5 bases and the V segment lost 4 bases, leaving 9 bases of the junction unmatched. Germline V gene sequence: CDR1 MNHNY, CDR2 SVGAGI (reference sequence). The length of the CDR3 is 15 residues.

The V gene is TRBV28, the J gene TRBJ1-6; D remains unclear. CDR1 MDHEN and CDR2 SYDVKM come from the germline V gene. This CDR3 is built from 13 residues. Trimming removed 6 bases at V and 6 bases at J, with 9 bases between. CDR3 coding DNA: TGTGCCAGCAGCCCGGACGGTAATTCACCCCTCCACTTT. Translation: CASSPDGNSPLHF.

The V gene is TRBV18, the J gene TRBJ2-1; D gene ambiguous. Germline loops: CDR1 KGHSH, CDR2 LQKENI. CDR3 size: 15 residues. V gave up 6 bases and J gave up 0 bases, with 12 bases separating them. CDR3 amino acids: CASSDSMASYNEQFF. In DNA, the CDR3 is TGTGCCAGCTCTGACTCTATGGCCTCCTACAATGAGCAGTTCTTC.

The chain combines TRBV19 with TRBJ1-1; 8 bases are a match to TRBD1. Germline trimming cut 7 bases from V and 1 base from J; bases unmatched to any gene: 5. In germline, CDR1 is LNHDA, CDR2 SQIVND (reference sequence). The CDR3 is 14 amino acids. The CDR3 sequence is CASTNGTGNTEAFF. The CDR3 DNA sequence: TGTGCCAGTACGAATGGGACAGGGAACACTGAAGCTTTCTTT.

The chain uses TRBV6-1 and TRBJ2-1; D perhaps matches TRBD2 (6 bases). Per the germline V gene, CDR1 is MNHNS and CDR2 is SASEGT. The CDR3 spans 15 residues. V lost 3 bases to trimming and J lost 8 bases, with 17 bases between them. The CDR3 DNA sequence: TGTGCCAGCAGTGAGGAAGCCTCCTGGGGGGATGAGCAGTTCTTC. Its translation is CASSEEASWGDEQFF.

The chain has TRBV30 and TRBJ1-6, with D perhaps matching TRBD1 (5 bases). This CDR3 is built from 14 residues. The germline CDR1 and CDR2 sequences are GTSNPN and SVGIG (reference sequence). V dropped 3 bases and J dropped 7 bases, with 13 bases sitting between them. The DNA of the CDR3 is TGTGCCTGGAGGGGGGATTCTGGGAATTCACCCCTCCACTTT. Residues: CAWRGDSGNSPLHF.

The V gene is TRBV18, the J gene TRBJ1-3; possible D gene TRBD1, 6 bases. The CDR3 has 16 amino acids. V was clipped by 4 bases and J by 0 bases, with 13 bases between them. Germline loops: CDR1 KGHSH, CDR2 LQKENI. CDR3 region: CASSRKGQSSGNTIYF. The CDR3 DNA is TGTGCCAGCTCACGAAAAGGACAGAGCTCTGGAAACACCATATATTTT.

The J gene is TRBJ1-1, the V gene TRBV29-1; unclear D gene. The germline gives CDR1 SQVTM, CDR2 ANQGSEA. V gave up 6 bases and J gave up 0 bases, with 8 bases separating them. CDR3 length: 12 residues. CDR3 loop: CSVIMMNTEAFF. The CDR3 region has the DNA TGCAGCGTCATCATGATGAACACTGAAGCTTTCTTT.

The chain has TRBV7-3 and TRBJ1-6, with D maybe TRBD1 (6 bases). This CDR3 contains 14 residues. Looked up from germline, CDR1 is SGHTA and CDR2 is FQGTGA. With 4 bases removed from V and 7 bases from J, the gap between germline ends came to 11 bases. CDR3 DNA sequence: TGTGCCAGCAGCTCAGGGGCCGCCAATTCACCCCTCCACTTT. Protein product: CASSSGAANSPLHF. The full variable domain, completed using reference TRBV7-3 and TRBJ1-6, is GAGVSQTPSNKVTEKGKYVELRCDPISGHTALYWYRQSLGQGPEFLIYFQGTGAADDSGLPNDRFFAVRPEGSVSTLKIQRTERGDSAVYLCASSSGAANSPLHFGNGTRLTVT.

The chain is built from TRBV28 and TRBJ1-3; 11 positions agree with TRBD1. CDR3 length: 16 amino acids. Trimming cost V 6 bases and J 5 bases; bases outside gene matches: 9. Germline V gene sequence: CDR1 MDHEN, CDR2 SYDVKM. The CDR3 sequence: CASRQDRGQGRNTIYF. The CDR3 DNA follows: TGTGCCAGCAGACAGGACAGGGGGCAAGGCAGAAACACCATATATTTT.

The chain uses TRBV10-1 and TRBJ2-2; D is unresolved. The CDR3 length is 14 residues. Trimming left V 3 bases short and J 0 bases short, with 5 bases between. From germline, CDR1 is WNHNN and CDR2 SYGVQD (reference sequence). CDR3 sequence reads: CASSDRPNTGELFF. Here the CDR3 DNA reads TGCGCCAGCAGTGACAGGCCGAACACCGGGGAGCTGTTTTTT.

The chain couples TRBV27 to TRBJ2-2, with unresolved D. CDR3 length: 14 amino acids. Germline lookup yields CDR1 MNHEY and CDR2 SMNVEV (reference sequence). The V end was cut by 3 bases, the J end by 4 bases, with 9 bases between. Here the CDR3 reads CASSFRQSTGELFF. CDR3 bases: TGTGCCAGCAGTTTTAGGCAGTCCACCGGGGAGCTGTTTTTT.

The V and J genes are TRBV15 and TRBJ2-7, with 10 bases matching TRBD1. Germline-derived CDR1 and CDR2 are LNHNV and YYDKDF (reference sequence). The CDR3 runs 14 residues. The V and J ends lost 0 bases and 11 bases, in that order; junction bases with no gene match: 7. CDR3 loop: CATSRDPGQGLEYF. The DNA for the CDR3 is TGTGCCACCAGCAGAGATCCGGGACAGGGGTTGGAGTACTTC. Full variable domain (outside the CDR3, taken from reference TRBV15 and TRBJ2-7): DAMVIQNPRYQVTQFGKPVTLSCSQTLNHNVMYWYQQKSSQAPKLLFHYYDKDFNNEADTPDNFQSRRPNTSFCFLDIRSPGLGDTAMYLCATSRDPGQGLEYFGPGTRLTVT.

The chain uses TRBV6-5 and TRBJ2-7; 9 bases match TRBD1. Trimming cost V 5 bases and J 4 bases; bases outside gene matches: 3. This CDR3 is built from 13 residues. The germline gives CDR1 MNHEY, CDR2 SVGAGI. The CDR3 nucleotides are TGTGCCAGCAGTCGGGACAGGGTGTACGAGCAGTACTTC. Translating it yields CASSRDRVYEQYF.

CDR3 loop: CATGRWTGAYEQYF. The CDR3 DNA reads as TGTGCCACCGGGCGGTGGACAGGGGCCTACGAGCAGTACTTC. This chain uses TRBV2 with TRBJ2-7; TRBD1 matches 9 bases. V lost 10 bases to trimming and J lost 2 bases; unmatched junction nucleotides: 9. The CDR3 is 14 amino acids. Germline loops: CDR1 SNHLY, CDR2 FYNNEI.

V gene TRBV27 combines with J gene TRBJ2-5, with no clear D. CDR3 length equals 12 residues. CDR1 is MNHEY, CDR2 SMNVEV, per germline (reference sequence). Trimming stripped 5 bases from V and 0 bases from J, with 4 bases between. The CDR3 DNA reads as TGTGCCAGCAGTCCGTACCAAGAGACCCAGTACTTC. Its translation is CASSPYQETQYF.

V and J are TRBV7-2 and TRBJ2-3; D is undetermined. The germline CDR1 and CDR2 sequences are SGHTA and FQGNSA. V gave up 2 bases and J gave up 2 bases, with 5 bases separating them. There are 13 residues in the CDR3. The CDR3 nucleotides read TGTGCCAGCAGCTTAATAGACACAGATACGCAGTATTTT. Translated: CASSLIDTDTQYF.

The chain links TRBV4-3 to TRBJ2-7, with TRBD1 identical over 9 bases. Germline assignment: CDR1 LGHNA and CDR2 YSLEER. The CDR3 is 15 residues long. V shed 5 bases, J shed 3 bases, and the junction held 8 bases outside the gene matches. The CDR3 sequence: CASSNPGTGIYEQYF. CDR3 nucleotides: TGCGCCAGCAGCAATCCCGGGACAGGGATCTACGAGCAGTACTTC.

This sequence joins TRBV11-2 and TRBJ1-4; D is possibly TRBD1 (5 bases). Trimming stripped 5 bases from V and 7 bases from J, with 14 bases between. Germline V gene sequence: CDR1 SGHAT, CDR2 FQNNGV. This CDR3 is built from 14 residues. The DNA for the CDR3 is TGTGCCAGCAGCCCCCGTACGGGACTTGAAAAACTGTTTTTT. Its translation: CASSPRTGLEKLFF.

This chain joins TRBV2 and TRBJ1-2; the D is unclear. Deletions cut 6 bases from V and 3 bases from J, with 11 bases between. The germline gives CDR1 SNHLY, CDR2 FYNNEI. The CDR3 is 13 residues long. CDR3 protein: CASRTSRDYGYTF. CDR3 coding DNA: TGTGCCAGCAGGACATCTCGCGACTATGGCTACACCTTC. Full variable domain (remainder filled in from reference TRBV2 and TRBJ1-2): EPEVTQTPSHQVTQMGQEVILRCVPISNHLYFYWYRQILGQKVEFLVSFYNNEISEKSEIFDDQFSVERPDGSNFTLKIRSTKLEDSAMYFCASRTSRDYGYTFGSGTRLTVV.

CDR3 DNA: TGTGCCAGCAGCCTAGGGCTAATCAATGAGCAGTTCTTC. Amino acids: CASSLGLINEQFF. The chain employs TRBV27 and TRBJ2-1; D remains ambiguous. Trimming cost V 6 bases and J 6 bases, with 12 bases left between them. The CDR3 runs to 13 residues. Germline assignment: CDR1 MNHEY and CDR2 SMNVEV (reference sequence).

The chain uses TRBV6-5 and TRBJ1-3; tentative D call: TRBD1 (6 bases). V gave up 0 bases and J gave up 4 bases, with 10 bases separating them. The CDR3 extends over 15 amino acids. Germline CDR1 MNHEY, CDR2 SVGAGI. DNA for the CDR3: TGTGCCAGCAGTTACTCGCCAGGGGCAGGAAACACCATATATTTT. This codes for CASSYSPGAGNTIYF.